This is a list of T cell receptor beta chains from one sample in a study of T cell responses to AZD1222 COVID-19 vaccine. Profiled with immunoSEQ multiplex PCR; TCRdb holds only in-frame clones, not every one. Of approximately 150,000 clones in the sample, roughly nine tenths are singletons; the top ten hold around 1.6%. Sequencing used peripheral blood, obtained on day 0 of AZD1222 vaccination. The receptors stem from an adult in good health. The conserved cysteine and the conserved F or W are not part of the CDR3 here.

TRBJ1-5	TRBV28	ASSHRVVSQPQH
TRBJ2-7	TRBV4-1	ASSQGTGTYEQY
TRBJ1-6	TRBV7-2	ASSLVRQGTNSPLH
TRBJ2-3	TRBV7-9	ASSLGGTDTQY
TRBJ1-1	TRBV7-3	ASSLSPAMNTEAF
TRBJ2-5	TRBV6-5	ASSKDSQETQY
TRBJ1-1	TRBV4-1	ASSPPGHSNTEAF
TRBJ1-2	TRBV5-1	ASSIGTAQGYT
TRBJ1-2	TRBV5-4	ASSPDRNYGYT
TRBJ2-6	TRBV18	ASSPGATGANVLT
TRBJ1-6	TRBV4-1	ASSPQRAYNSPLH
TRBJ2-1	TRBV15	ATSRDQQINNEQF